One and the same sample provided the 9 T cell receptor beta chains below, sequenced in a study of blood T cell repertoires in COVID-19. Repertoires were generated with immunoSEQ multiplex PCR, while TCRdb's copy carries only in-frame clones and drops some. The repertoire includes around 290,000 clones, 85% to 90% of them detected once, and about 4.2% sits in the top ten. Sample: peripheral blood. These receptors all come from a man in his forties with acute or convalescent COVID-19.

This clone appeared once. The V gene is TRBV5-4, the J gene TRBJ2-3; unclear D gene. The CDR3 runs to 13 residues. Trimming took off 0 bases at V and 7 bases at J, with 9 bases between the two ends. Germline-derived CDR1 and CDR2 are SGHNT and YYREEE (reference sequence). CDR3: CASSLGSGNTQYF. The CDR3 region has the DNA TGTGCCAGCAGCTTGGGCTCGGGTAATACGCAGTATTTT.

This chain connects TRBV5-1 to TRBJ2-6; TRBD1 matches at 8 bases. Germline V gives CDR1 SGHRS, CDR2 YFSETQ. CDR3 length equals 16 residues. Unmatched junction bases numbered 6, after V lost 7 bases and J lost 0 bases. CDR3 in DNA: TGCGCCAGCTCCGGACAGGGAATCTCTGGGGCCAACGTCCTGACTTTC. The encoded protein is CASSGQGISGANVLTF. Using reference TRBV5-1 and TRBJ2-6 for the parts outside the CDR3, the full variable domain is KAGVTQTPRYLIKTRGQQVTLSCSPISGHRSVSWYQQTPGQGLQFLFEYFSETQRNKGNFPGRFSGRQFSNSRSEMNVSTLELGDSALYLCASSGQGISGANVLTFGAGSRLTVL.

Here the CDR3 reads CASSVDPGSWSEAFF. The CDR3 bases are TGTGCCAGCAGCGTAGACCCGGGAAGTTGGTCTGAAGCTTTCTTT. This rearrangement joins TRBV9 to TRBJ1-1; no clear D gene. Germline loops: CDR1 SGDLS, CDR2 YYNGEE. Trimming removed 0 bases from V and 6 bases from J, with 15 bases in between. The CDR3 consists of 15 residues.

In its sample, this clone was seen once. This chain connects TRBV10-3 to TRBJ1-1, with 7 bases aligning to TRBD1. Germline V gene data show CDR1 as ENHRY and CDR2 as SYGVKD. The CDR3 totals 13 residues. J gave up 6 bases and V 10 bases, and 11 bases lay outside the gene matches. The CDR3 spells CATFDTGVPEAFF. DNA for the CDR3: TGTGCCACTTTCGATACAGGGGTCCCTGAAGCTTTCTTT.

The rearrangement links TRBV9 to TRBJ1-2, with 8 nucleotides matching TRBD1. Germline V gives CDR1 SGDLS, CDR2 YYNGEE. The CDR3 has 14 amino acids. V shed 3 bases, J shed 8 bases, and the junction held 9 bases outside the gene matches. The CDR3 protein is CASSAHRQGRGYTF. Here the CDR3 DNA reads TGTGCCAGCAGCGCCCATCGACAGGGGCGGGGCTACACCTTC.

V usage is TRBV6-6 and J usage is TRBJ2-1, with TRBD2 identical over 14 bases. In germline, CDR1 is MNHNY, CDR2 SVGAGI (reference sequence). The V segment lost 2 bases and the J segment 9 bases; nucleotides outside the gene matches: 6. The CDR3 runs 16 residues. The CDR3 is CASSYPTSGGATEQFF. Written as DNA, the CDR3 is TGTGCCAGCAGTTACCCGACTAGCGGGGGGGCCACTGAGCAGTTCTTC.

CDR3 nucleotides: TGTGCCAGCAGCCCACCCCGGGCAGGGGCTCTCTACGAGCAGTACTTC. Protein product: CASSPPRAGALYEQYF. The chain has TRBV7-9 and TRBJ2-7; a possible D gene is TRBD1 (6 bases). Germline lookup yields CDR1 SEHNR and CDR2 FQNEAQ (reference sequence). With 5 bases removed from V and 3 bases from J, the gap between germline ends came to 20 bases. The CDR3 has 16 amino acids.

J is TRBJ1-3 and V is TRBV6-6, with D perhaps matching TRBD1 (5 bases). V was cut by 6 bases and J by 4 bases, with 19 bases left in between. CDR1 MNHNY and CDR2 SVGAGI come from the germline V gene (reference sequence). This CDR3 region has 16 residues. The CDR3 sequence is CASRPFFYSGGNTIYF. The CDR3, as DNA: TGTGCCAGCAGGCCATTTTTCTACTCAGGGGGAAACACCATATATTTT.

The rearrangement uses TRBV29-1 and TRBJ1-1, with a possible D match to TRBD1 (6 bases). CDR1 is SQVTM and CDR2 is ANQGSEA in the germline V gene. The ends were cut back, 5 bases at V and 2 bases at J, with 18 bases in the middle. This CDR3 region has 15 residues. For the CDR3, the DNA is TGCAGCGTTCGAAAACGGGGGGGCTACAACACTGAAGCTTTCTTT. Protein: CSVRKRGGYNTEAFF.